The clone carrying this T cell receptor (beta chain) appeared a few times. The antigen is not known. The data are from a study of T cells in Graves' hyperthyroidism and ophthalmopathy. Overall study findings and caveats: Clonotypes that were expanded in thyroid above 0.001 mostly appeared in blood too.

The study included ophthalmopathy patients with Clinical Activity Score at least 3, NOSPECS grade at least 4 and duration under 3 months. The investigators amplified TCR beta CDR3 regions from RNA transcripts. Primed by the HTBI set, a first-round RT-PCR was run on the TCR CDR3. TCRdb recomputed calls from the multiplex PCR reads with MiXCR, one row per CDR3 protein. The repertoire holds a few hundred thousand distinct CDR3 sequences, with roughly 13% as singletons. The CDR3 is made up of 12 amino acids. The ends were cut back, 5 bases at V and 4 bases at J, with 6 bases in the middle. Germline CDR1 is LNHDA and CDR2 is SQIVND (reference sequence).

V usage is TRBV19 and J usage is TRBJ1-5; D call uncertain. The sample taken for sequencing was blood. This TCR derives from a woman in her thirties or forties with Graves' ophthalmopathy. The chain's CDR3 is CASSEWNQPQHF. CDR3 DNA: TGTGCCAGTAGTGAGTGGAATCAGCCCCAGCATTTT.